These T cell receptor beta chains were read from a single sample in a study of control samples from healthy donors and cancer patients. Sequenced by immunoSEQ multiplex PCR; TCRdb stores in-frame clones only, minus some. The sample has 85,000 to 100,000 clones; almost 85% are singletons. Sequenced input: blood. The receptors come from a man in his fifties or sixties in good health. CDR3s include the opening cysteine and the closing phenylalanine or tryptophan. A D gene is named only where the DNA matches it firmly. The size field is filled for only some rows; it gives once, few, many or a size class.

-	13	-	TRBV12-3/TRBV12-4	TRBJ1-2	TGTGCCAGCAGTCTGGACGGATTTTATGGCTACACCTTC	CASSLDGFYGYTF
-	15	-	TRBV5-3	TRBJ1-1	TGTGCCAGAAGCTTGGGACAGCCCCGGAACACTGAAGCTTTCTTT	CARSLGQPRNTEAFF
-	15	-	TRBV18	TRBJ1-5	TGTGCCAGCTCACCACCGGGGAGTAGCAATCAGCCCCAGCATTTT	CASSPPGSSNQPQHF
-	13	-	TRBV9	TRBJ2-1	TGTGCCAGCAGCGTAGCGTCCTCGAATGAGCAGTTCTTC	CASSVASSNEQFF
-	16	TRBD1	TRBV28	TRBJ1-3	TGTGCCAGCAGTTCGAAAACAGGGGGCGCATGGAACACCATATATTTT	CASSSKTGGAWNTIYF
many	15	-	TRBV25-1	TRBJ2-2	TGTGCCAGCAGTGCCGCCGGGACTGACACCGGGGAGCTGTTTTTT	CASSAAGTDTGELFF
-	16	TRBD2	TRBV5-1	TRBJ2-3	TGCGCCAGCAGCTTGGCACTAGCGGGGAACACAGATACGCAGTATTTT	CASSLALAGNTDTQYF
-	14	TRBD2	TRBV2	TRBJ2-7	TGTGCCAGCAGTGTGGATAGCGGGGTATCCGAGCAGTACTTC	CASSVDSGVSEQYF
-	13	TRBD1	TRBV19	TRBJ2-7	TGTGCCACGTCAGGGGGACCTACCTACGAGCAGTACTTC	CATSGGPTYEQYF
-	14	TRBD2	TRBV10-3	TRBJ2-3	TGTGCCAGTCAAACTAGCGGGGAGACAGATACGCAGTATTTT	CASQTSGETDTQYF
-	16	TRBD2	TRBV28	TRBJ2-7	TGTGCCAGCAGTTCGACCGGGACTAGCCCCCCCTACGAGCAGTACTTC	CASSSTGTSPPYEQYF
-	15	TRBD1	TRBV7-8	TRBJ2-4	TGTGCCAGCAGCATGCCGGGACAGGACAAAAACATTCAGTACTTC	CASSMPGQDKNIQYF
-	15	-	TRBV14	TRBJ2-4	TGTGCCAGCAGCCCCAACCCTGGGGGCAGGGTGATTCAGTACTTC	CASSPNPGGRVIQYF
few	13	-	TRBV2	TRBJ1-1	TGTGCCAGCAGTGAAGAGTGGGGCACTGAAGCTTTCTTT	CASSEEWGTEAFF
-	15	-	TRBV30	TRBJ2-1	TGTGCCTGGAGTGTAGCCGCTACTAGTCGCGATGAGCAGTTCTTC	CAWSVAATSRDEQFF
-	16	TRBD1	TRBV6-1	TRBJ1-2	TGTGCCAGCAGTGACCGAGTAGGGACAGGGGGCGAGGGCTACACCTTC	CASSDRVGTGGEGYTF
-	15	TRBD2	TRBV2	TRBJ2-7	TGTGCCAGCAGTGAGGGTCTAGCGGGACACTACGAGCAGTACTTC	CASSEGLAGHYEQYF
-	15	TRBD2	TRBV29-1	TRBJ2-1	TGCAGCGTTGAGGGCGTGTGGCTAGCGGGCCCAGAGCAGTTCTTC	CSVEGVWLAGPEQFF
-	14	-	TRBV2	TRBJ1-2	TGTGCCAGCAGTGAGCTCACCTCTAACTATGGCTACACCTTC	CASSELTSNYGYTF
-	16	TRBD1	TRBV5-6	TRBJ1-6	TGTGCCAGCAGCACCTACAGGGGGAAGGCTGATTCACCCCTCCACTTT	CASSTYRGKADSPLHF
-	14	-	TRBV9	TRBJ1-1	TGTGCCAGCAGCGGCCGGGGGGGCAGCACTGAAGCTTTCTTT	CASSGRGGSTEAFF
-	13	-	TRBV30	TRBJ2-7	TGTGCCTGGACCTACGGGGCTGGCCACGAGCAGTACTTC	CAWTYGAGHEQYF
-	15	-	TRBV5-1	TRBJ1-3	TGCGCCAGCAGCTTGGCCAGCGGGGCTGGAAACACCATATATTTT	CASSLASGAGNTIYF
-	15	TRBD1	TRBV19	TRBJ2-7	TGTGCCAGTAGTCCCGGGACAGGGGTCTCCTACGAGCAGTACTTC	CASSPGTGVSYEQYF
few	18	-	TRBV4-1	TRBJ1-3	TGCGCCAGCAGCCAAGTCGACGGGTACAGGGTAGGTGGAAACACCATATATTTT	CASSQVDGYRVGGNTIYF
-	16	-	TRBV5-4	TRBJ1-4	TGTGCCAGCAGCCTCAGGGTAGGGGCAACTAATGAAAAACTGTTTTTT	CASSLRVGATNEKLFF